The rows below give T cell receptor beta chains drawn from one sample of a study of metastatic and nonmetastatic thyroid tumors. TCRdb called clones again from the PCR reads with MiXCR. The data hold about 70,000 clones, with around 18% observed a single time. Material for sequencing was blood. These receptor sequences come from a female donor with papillary thyroid cancer or a benign thyroid nodule (not recorded which). Some clones in this sample may be carry-over from other donors' samples. Both conserved end residues are part of each CDR3. A D gene is named only where the DNA matches it firmly. The size entry is marked missing in some rows and otherwise reads once, few, many or a size class.

>TRBV20-1|TRBD2|many|TRBJ2-1|14
CSAFPLGRGDEQFF
TGCAGTGCTTTCCCCCTCGGTCGGGGGGATGAGCAGTTCTTC
>TRBV20-1|-|-|TRBJ1-1|15
CSARDPTQGPTEAFF
TGCAGTGCTAGAGATCCTACTCAGGGGCCCACTGAAGCTTTCTTT
>TRBV18|-|-|TRBJ1-1|13
CASSQSVNTEAFF
TGTGCCAGCTCACAGTCGGTGAACACTGAAGCTTTCTTT
>TRBV4-1|-|many|TRBJ2-7|16
CASSQDVARGSYEQYF
TGCGCCAGCAGCCAAGACGTAGCCCGGGGATCCTACGAGCAGTACTTC
>TRBV5-1|TRBD1|many|TRBJ2-1|14
CASSSGQGGNEQFF
TGCGCCAGCAGCTCCGGACAGGGAGGCAATGAGCAGTTCTTC
>TRBV11-3|TRBD2|many|TRBJ2-1|16
CASSSITGLAGGEQFF
TGTGCCAGCAGCTCAATCACGGGACTAGCGGGAGGTGAGCAGTTCTTC
>TRBV5-1|TRBD1|many|TRBJ2-1|14
CASSLGQGPGGQFF
TGCGCCAGCAGTCTGGGACAGGGCCCTGGAGGGCAGTTCTTC
>TRBV5-1|TRBD1|-|TRBJ2-1|15
CASSLGQGRNNEQFF
TGCGCCAGCAGCTTGGGACAGGGCAGGAACAATGAGCAGTTCTTC
>TRBV11-2|TRBD2|once|TRBJ2-2|16
CASSLGSGGVTGELFF
TGTGCCAGCAGCTTAGGTAGCGGGGGGGTCACCGGGGAGCTGTTTTTT
>TRBV5-1|TRBD2|many|TRBJ2-5|14
CASSLLGGEETQYF
TGCGCCAGCAGCTTGTTGGGGGGGGAAGAGACCCAGTACTTC
>TRBV4-2|TRBD2|-|TRBJ2-1|15
CASSPTSGSVSEQFF
TGTGCCAGCAGCCCTACTAGCGGGAGCGTCAGTGAGCAGTTCTTC
>TRBV6-5|-|many|TRBJ2-7|15
CASSYSWRAGDEQYF
TGTGCCAGCAGTTACTCGTGGCGGGCCGGGGACGAGCAGTACTTC
>TRBV30|-|few|TRBJ2-7|12
CAWRRDSYEQYF
TGTGCCTGGAGGCGGGATTCCTACGAGCAGTACTTC
>TRBV20-1|TRBD2|few|TRBJ2-5|13
CSASGGSGETQYF
TGCAGTGCTAGTGGCGGGAGTGGGGAGACCCAGTACTTC
>TRBV6-5|-|few|TRBJ1-1|15
CANSSPGTATTEAFF
TGTGCCAACAGTTCGCCCGGGACCGCGACCACTGAAGCTTTCTTT
>TRBV5-4|-|few|TRBJ1-2|16
CASSPSNSFRNYGYTF
TGTGCCAGCAGCCCATCCAACAGTTTCCGTAACTATGGCTACACCTTC
>TRBV3-1|TRBD2|many|TRBJ2-2|16
CASSLAGGPRSGELFF
TGTGCCAGCAGTCTAGCGGGAGGGCCAAGGTCCGGGGAGCTGTTTTTT
>TRBV9|-|many|TRBJ2-1|14
CASSVGSSRGEQFF
TGTGCCAGCAGCGTAGGGTCCAGTCGCGGTGAGCAGTTCTTC
>TRBV20-1|-|few|TRBJ2-4|11
CSARTQNIQYF
TGCAGTGCTCGGACACAAAACATTCAGTACTTC
>TRBV30|-|-|TRBJ1-1|12
CAWSDQGGGAFF
TGTGCCTGGAGTGACCAGGGAGGGGGGGCTTTCTTT
>TRBV18|-|few|TRBJ1-5|13
CASSPSLNQPQHF
TGTGCCAGCTCACCAAGCTTGAATCAGCCCCAGCATTTT
>TRBV20-1|-|-|TRBJ1-2|13
CSAGPPGYYGYTF
TGCAGTGCAGGTCCCCCAGGGTACTATGGCTACACCTTC
>TRBV5-6|TRBD2|many|TRBJ2-2|17
CASSPRTSGRASGELFF
TGTGCCAGCAGCCCCCGGACTAGCGGGAGGGCCTCGGGGGAGCTGTTTTTT
>TRBV30|TRBD1|many|TRBJ1-1|12
CAWTGGNTEAFF
TGTGCCTGGACAGGGGGTAACACTGAAGCTTTCTTT
>TRBV5-6|-|-|TRBJ2-7|14
CASSLVGDLREQYF
TGTGCCAGCAGCTTGGTTGGGGATCTAAGGGAGCAGTACTTC
>TRBV11-3|TRBD2|many|TRBJ2-3|18
CASFMGSWEGLETDTQYF
TGTGCCAGTTTTATGGGGTCGTGGGAGGGGCTCGAAACAGATACGCAGTATTTT
>TRBV15|-|many|TRBJ1-1|14
CATSNRDGSLTAFF
TGTGCCACCAGCAACCGGGACGGTAGTTTGACAGCTTTCTTT
>TRBV6-2/TRBV6-3|-|-|TRBJ2-6|20
CASSYSIWERGYSGANVLTF
TGTGCCAGCAGTTACTCTATTTGGGAGAGGGGTTACTCTGGGGCCAACGTCCTGACTTTC
>TRBV7-2|TRBD2|many|TRBJ2-1|17
CASSSSGNLGSYNEQFF
TGTGCCAGCAGCTCTAGCGGGAATTTAGGCTCCTACAATGAGCAGTTCTTC
>TRBV7-2|-|once|TRBJ2-7|15
CASSLRDTNLYEQYF
TGTGCCAGCAGCTTAAGGGACACTAACCTCTACGAGCAGTACTTC
>TRBV15|-|many|TRBJ2-3|15
CATSRDRQVTDTQYF
TGTGCCACCAGCAGAGATAGGCAGGTCACAGATACGCAGTATTTT
>TRBV7-9|TRBD1|-|TRBJ1-4|17
CASSLNSQGPTNEKLFF
TGTGCCAGCAGCCTCAATTCACAGGGGCCTACTAATGAAAAACTGTTTTTT
>TRBV6-1|TRBD2|few|TRBJ2-3|16
CASRRTSGRGADTQYF
TGTGCCAGCAGGAGAACTAGCGGGAGGGGAGCAGATACGCAGTATTTT
>TRBV20-1|TRBD1|many|TRBJ1-1|15
CSAREAGGKTGTAFF
TGCAGTGCTAGAGAAGCGGGGGGGAAGACAGGGACAGCTTTCTTT
>TRBV11-3|TRBD2|many|TRBJ2-1|15
CASSAGGSGNNEQFF
TGTGCCAGCAGCGCCGGGGGTAGCGGGAACAATGAGCAGTTCTTC
>TRBV12-3/TRBV12-4|-|few|TRBJ1-1|11
CASSLLIKAFF
TGTGCCAGCAGTCTGCTGATCAAAGCTTTCTTT
>TRBV9|-|many|TRBJ1-1|12
CASSVVGSEAFF
TGTGCCAGCAGCGTAGTTGGAAGTGAAGCTTTCTTT
>TRBV9|TRBD1|many|TRBJ2-1|16
CASSSGPGQGYNEQFF
TGTGCCAGCAGCTCCGGACCGGGACAGGGCTACAATGAGCAGTTCTTC
>TRBV5-4|TRBD2|few|TRBJ2-1|16
CASSSEGLAQYNEQFF
TGTGCCAGCAGCTCGGAGGGACTAGCGCAATACAATGAGCAGTTCTTC
>TRBV6-2/TRBV6-3|TRBD2|-|TRBJ2-7|14
CASTSAGGSYEQYF
TGTGCCAGCACCTCAGCGGGAGGGTCCTACGAGCAGTACTTC
>TRBV2|-|once|TRBJ1-1|17
CASLSQGGRTLNTEAFF
TGTGCCAGCCTTAGCCAGGGAGGGCGAACCTTGAACACTGAAGCTTTCTTT
>TRBV5-5|TRBD1|many|TRBJ1-6|15
CASSLTGVNNSPLHF
TGTGCCAGCAGCTTGACAGGGGTTAATAATTCACCCCTCCACTTT
>TRBV12-3/TRBV12-4|-|many|TRBJ2-1|13
CASSPERLDEQFF
TGTGCCAGCAGTCCTGAGCGCCTCGATGAGCAGTTCTTC
>TRBV28|TRBD2|many|TRBJ2-5|15
CASSQPSGRSETQYF
TGTGCCAGCAGCCAACCTAGCGGGAGATCGGAGACCCAGTACTTC
>TRBV27|-|many|TRBJ2-7|14
CASILSGRVGEQYF
TGTGCCAGCATCCTGTCCGGTAGGGTAGGCGAGCAGTACTTC
>TRBV20-1|-|many|TRBJ1-3|15
CSASPGQSSGNTIYF
TGCAGTGCTAGCCCCGGACAGAGCTCTGGAAACACCATATATTTT
>TRBV12-3/TRBV12-4|TRBD1|few|TRBJ1-4|16
CASSSGQGGNNEKLFF
TGTGCCAGCAGTTCAGGACAGGGAGGAAATAATGAAAAACTGTTTTTT
>TRBV28|-|many|TRBJ1-5|15
CASSFRVGHNQPQHF
TGTGCCAGCAGTTTTAGGGTAGGACACAATCAGCCCCAGCATTTT
>TRBV7-2|-|-|TRBJ2-3|14
CASSSDISTDTQYF
TGTGCCAGCAGCTCCGACATTTCCACAGATACGCAGTATTTT
>TRBV27|TRBD1|-|TRBJ2-5|15
CASKFSGRGRETQYF
TGTGCCAGCAAATTTTCGGGTAGGGGGCGAGAGACCCAGTACTTC
>TRBV12-3/TRBV12-4|TRBD2|many|TRBJ2-7|15
CASSSSGRGSYEQYF
TGTGCCAGCAGTTCTAGCGGGAGAGGGTCCTACGAGCAGTACTTC
>TRBV20-1|-|-|TRBJ2-2|14
CSAPPPGTPGELFF
TGCAGTGCTCCTCCGCCCGGGACCCCCGGGGAGCTGTTTTTT